This TCR beta chain was identified in a study of blood T cell repertoires in COVID-19. Per the original methods: Cell counts per sample came from amplifying reference gene primers. The assay was immunoSEQ multiplex PCR, and TCRdb's table has in-frame clones only and misses some. V, J and clone size reflect that table, while D and trimming were determined from the DNA. In the table there are about 160,000 clones, around 90% of which are singletons. This TCR was sampled from a man aged 55 to 70 with acute or convalescent COVID-19. Sequencing used peripheral blood.

In DNA, the CDR3 is TGCAGCGTAGCAGGGTGGTACACTGAAGCTTTCTTT. It specifies CSVAGWYTEAFF. The chain links TRBV29-1 to TRBJ1-1; possible D gene TRBD1, 5 bases. This CDR3 is 12 amino acids long. Germline V lookup: CDR1 SQVTM, CDR2 ANQGSEA. The ends were cut back, 6 bases at V and 3 bases at J, with 11 bases in the middle.